Listed below are T cell receptor beta chains from one sample, sequenced in a study of T cell responses to AZD1222 COVID-19 vaccine. This table comes from immunoSEQ multiplex PCR, and its TCRdb copy is limited to in-frame clones, with some not included. The sample carries over 90,000 clones, roughly 91% recorded once. The input for sequencing was peripheral blood, taken on day 0 of AZD1222 vaccination. The receptor set was obtained from an adult in good health. CDR3s include the opening cysteine and the closing phenylalanine or tryptophan.

v_gene,len,CDR3aa
TRBV5-4,12,CASSSDTYEQYF
TRBV6-6,14,CASSPKGQGGEQYF
TRBV7-2,15,CASSLEGGLIQPQHF
TRBV4-1,16,CASSPGVRHYTGELFF
TRBV18,17,CASSPRGPGGANYGYTF
TRBV7-9,15,CASSLRRGGYNEQFF
TRBV7-3,15,CASSFSGTSTDTQYF
TRBV6-1,16,CASSAAADRATGELFF
TRBV19,13,CASSAPSLDTQYF
TRBV2,16,CASSDGRGLSGNTIYF
TRBV7-6,14,CASTGWQGGEKLFF
TRBV12-3/TRBV12-4,11,CASSLRNEQFF
TRBV18,15,CASSPGQNSNQPQHF
TRBV19,14,CASSISGTNEKLFF
TRBV5-6,14,CASSLGTELYGYTF
TRBV6-5,13,CASSYLNRDGYTF
TRBV5-1,14,CASSLGVASYEQYF
TRBV19,13,CASSINREVGYTF
TRBV28,14,CASSEGRTVSPLHF
TRBV3-1/TRBV3-2,14,CASSQVDRAGEQFF
TRBV7-8,16,CASSPLVGTSYNEQFF
TRBV6-5,14,CASRTSGGPNEQFF
TRBV24-1,16,CATSDPQVGNTGELFF
TRBV9,14,CASSAALLNTEAFF
TRBV18,12,CASSDSNQPQHF
TRBV18,14,CASSPGRNSYEQYF
TRBV7-8,16,CASSLRAHLNTGELFF
TRBV6-5,15,CASSYSGTGYSPLHF
TRBV7-9,15,CASSLRQGAKNEQFF
TRBV4-3,13,CASSHDLTYEQYF
TRBV30,13,CAWSVQGNTEAFF